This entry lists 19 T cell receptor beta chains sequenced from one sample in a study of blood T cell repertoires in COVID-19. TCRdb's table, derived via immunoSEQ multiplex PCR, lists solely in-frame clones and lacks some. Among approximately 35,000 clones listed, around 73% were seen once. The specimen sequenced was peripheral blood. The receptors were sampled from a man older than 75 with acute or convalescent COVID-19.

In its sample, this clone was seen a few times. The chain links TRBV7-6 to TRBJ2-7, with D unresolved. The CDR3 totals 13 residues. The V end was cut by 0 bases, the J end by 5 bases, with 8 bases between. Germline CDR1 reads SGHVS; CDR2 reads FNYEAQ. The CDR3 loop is CASSLAATDEQYF. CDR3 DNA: TGTGCCAGCAGCTTAGCAGCAACAGACGAGCAGTACTTC.

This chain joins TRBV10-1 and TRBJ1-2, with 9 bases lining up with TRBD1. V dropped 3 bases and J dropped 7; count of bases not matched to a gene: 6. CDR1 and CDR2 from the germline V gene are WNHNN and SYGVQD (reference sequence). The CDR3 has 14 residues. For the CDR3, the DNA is TGCGCCAGCAGTGATTCGGGACAGGGAGGTGGCTACACCTTC. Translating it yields CASSDSGQGGGYTF.

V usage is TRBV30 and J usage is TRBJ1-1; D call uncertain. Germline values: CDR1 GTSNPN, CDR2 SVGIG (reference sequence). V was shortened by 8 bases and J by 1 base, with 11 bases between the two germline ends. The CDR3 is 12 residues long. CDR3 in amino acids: CAGNRANTEAFF. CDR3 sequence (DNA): TGTGCCGGCAACAGAGCGAACACTGAAGCTTTCTTT.

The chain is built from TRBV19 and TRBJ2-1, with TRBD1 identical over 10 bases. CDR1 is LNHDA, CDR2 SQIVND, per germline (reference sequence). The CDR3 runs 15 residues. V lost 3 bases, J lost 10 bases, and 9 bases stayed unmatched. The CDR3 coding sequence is TGTGCCAGTAGTATTGCGGGACAGGGGAGAGGCGAGCAGTTCTTC. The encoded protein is CASSIAGQGRGEQFF.

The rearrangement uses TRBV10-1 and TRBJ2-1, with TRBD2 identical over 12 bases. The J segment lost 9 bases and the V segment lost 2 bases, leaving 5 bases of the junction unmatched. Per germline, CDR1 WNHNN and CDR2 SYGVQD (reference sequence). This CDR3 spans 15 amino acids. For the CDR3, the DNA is TGCGCCAGCAGTGAGAGGCCACTAGCGGGGGGTGAGCAGTTCTTC. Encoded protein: CASSERPLAGGEQFF.

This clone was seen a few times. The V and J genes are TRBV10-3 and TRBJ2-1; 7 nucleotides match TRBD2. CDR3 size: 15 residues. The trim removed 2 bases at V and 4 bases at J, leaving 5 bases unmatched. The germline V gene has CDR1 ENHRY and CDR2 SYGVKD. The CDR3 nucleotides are TGTGCCATCAGTGAGGGGGGGGACTTATACAATGAGCAGTTCTTC. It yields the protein CAISEGGDLYNEQFF.

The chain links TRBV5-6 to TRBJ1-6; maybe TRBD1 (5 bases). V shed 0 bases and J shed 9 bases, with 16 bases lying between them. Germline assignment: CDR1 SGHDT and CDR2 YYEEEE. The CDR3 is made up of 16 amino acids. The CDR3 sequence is CASSLGRGTMSSPLHF. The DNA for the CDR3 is TGTGCCAGCAGCTTGGGGAGGGGAACCATGAGTTCACCCCTCCACTTT.

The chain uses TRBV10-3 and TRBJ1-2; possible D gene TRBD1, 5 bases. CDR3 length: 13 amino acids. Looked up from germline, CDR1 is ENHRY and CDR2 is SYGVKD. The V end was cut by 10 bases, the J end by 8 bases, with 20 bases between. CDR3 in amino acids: CATGTGFLGGYTF. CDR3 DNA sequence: TGTGCCACCGGAACAGGATTCCTGGGGGGCTACACCTTC.

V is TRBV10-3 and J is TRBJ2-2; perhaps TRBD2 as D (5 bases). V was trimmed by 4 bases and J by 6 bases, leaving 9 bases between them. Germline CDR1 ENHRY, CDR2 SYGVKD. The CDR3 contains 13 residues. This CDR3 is CAISGTGAGELFF. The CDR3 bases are TGTGCCATCAGTGGGACTGGGGCCGGGGAGCTGTTTTTT.

The CDR3 here is CASSSSLAYEQYF. The CDR3 coding sequence is TGTGCCAGCAGCTCCTCGCTAGCCTACGAGCAGTACTTC. The chain couples TRBV11-2 to TRBJ2-7; no clear D gene. This CDR3 comprises 13 residues. The V end lost 4 bases, the J end lost 2 bases, and 9 bases lay between the germline ends. Germline values: CDR1 SGHAT, CDR2 FQNNGV.

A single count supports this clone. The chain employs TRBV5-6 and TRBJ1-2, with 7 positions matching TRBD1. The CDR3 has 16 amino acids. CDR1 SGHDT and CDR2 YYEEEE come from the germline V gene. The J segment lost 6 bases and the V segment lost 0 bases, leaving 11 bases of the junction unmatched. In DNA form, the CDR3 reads TGTGCCAGCAGCTTGGATACGTCAGGGGGGCCCCATGGCTACACCTTC. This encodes CASSLDTSGGPHGYTF.

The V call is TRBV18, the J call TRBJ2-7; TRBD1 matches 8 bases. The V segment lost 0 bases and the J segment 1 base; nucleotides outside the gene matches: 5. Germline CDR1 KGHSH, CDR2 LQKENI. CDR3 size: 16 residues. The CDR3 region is CASSPPDYRGSYEQYF. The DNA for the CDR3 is TGTGCCAGCTCACCACCGGACTACAGGGGGTCCTACGAGCAGTACTTC.

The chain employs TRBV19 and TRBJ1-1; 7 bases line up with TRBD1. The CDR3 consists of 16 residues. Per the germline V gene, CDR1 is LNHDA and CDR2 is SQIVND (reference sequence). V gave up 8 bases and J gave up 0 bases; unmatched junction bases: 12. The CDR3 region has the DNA TGTGCCAGTGTCTCGACAGGGCGTCTAATGAACACTGAAGCTTTCTTT. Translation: CASVSTGRLMNTEAFF.

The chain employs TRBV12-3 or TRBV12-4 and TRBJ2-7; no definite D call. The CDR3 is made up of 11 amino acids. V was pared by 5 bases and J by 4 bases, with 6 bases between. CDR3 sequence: CASSTLYEQYF. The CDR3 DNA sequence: TGTGCCAGCAGTACTTTATACGAGCAGTACTTC.

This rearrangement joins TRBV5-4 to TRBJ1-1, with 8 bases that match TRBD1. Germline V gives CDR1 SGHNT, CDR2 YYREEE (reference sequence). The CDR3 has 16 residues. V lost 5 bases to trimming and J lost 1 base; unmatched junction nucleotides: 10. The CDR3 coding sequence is TGTGCCAGCAGTCGACCTCAGGGGGCGCAGAACACTGAAGCTTTCTTT. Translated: CASSRPQGAQNTEAFF.

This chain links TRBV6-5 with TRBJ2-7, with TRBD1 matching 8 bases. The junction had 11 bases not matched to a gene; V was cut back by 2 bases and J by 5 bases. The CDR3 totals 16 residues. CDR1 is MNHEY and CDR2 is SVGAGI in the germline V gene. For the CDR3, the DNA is TGTGCCAGCAGTTACCACCACGGACAGGGACCTCACGAGCAGTACTTC. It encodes CASSYHHGQGPHEQYF.

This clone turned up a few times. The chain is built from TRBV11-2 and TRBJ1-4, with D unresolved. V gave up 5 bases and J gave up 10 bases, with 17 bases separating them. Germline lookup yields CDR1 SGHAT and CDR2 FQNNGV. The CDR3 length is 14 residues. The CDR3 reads CASSHYREGVKLFF. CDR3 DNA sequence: TGTGCCAGCAGCCATTACCGGGAAGGTGTAAAACTGTTTTTT.

The chain's CDR3 is CASSAGPSTGGNQPQHF. In DNA, the CDR3 is TGCGCCAGCAGCGCTGGGCCGTCGACAGGGGGCAATCAGCCCCAGCATTTT. The chain recombines TRBV4-1 with TRBJ1-5; 8 bases fit TRBD1. CDR1 is MGHRA, CDR2 YSYEKL, per germline. Trimming cost V 5 bases and J 2 bases; bases outside gene matches: 11. The CDR3 contains 17 residues.

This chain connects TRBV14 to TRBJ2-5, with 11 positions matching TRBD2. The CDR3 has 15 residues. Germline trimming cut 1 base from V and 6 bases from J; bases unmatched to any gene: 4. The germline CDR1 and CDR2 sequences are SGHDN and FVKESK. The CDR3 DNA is TGTGCCAGCAGCCAAGGACTAGCGGGGAGAAAGACCCAGTACTTC. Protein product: CASSQGLAGRKTQYF. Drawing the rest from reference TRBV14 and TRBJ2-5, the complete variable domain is EAGVTQFPSHSVIEKGQTVTLRCDPISGHDNLYWYRRVMGKEIKFLLHFVKESKQDESGMPNNRFLAERTGGTYSTLKVQPAELEDSGVYFCASSQGLAGRKTQYFGPGTRLLVL.